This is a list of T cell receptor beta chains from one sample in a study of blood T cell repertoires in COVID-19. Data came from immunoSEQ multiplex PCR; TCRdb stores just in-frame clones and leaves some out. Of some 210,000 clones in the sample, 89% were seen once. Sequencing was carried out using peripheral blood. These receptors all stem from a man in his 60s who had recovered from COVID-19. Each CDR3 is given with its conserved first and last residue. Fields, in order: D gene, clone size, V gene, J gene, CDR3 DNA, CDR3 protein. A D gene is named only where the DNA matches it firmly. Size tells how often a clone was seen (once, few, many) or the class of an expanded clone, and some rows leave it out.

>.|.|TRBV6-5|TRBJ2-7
TGTGCCAGCAGTTATCAAACTCGGGTTGGTTTTTGGGAGCAGTACTTC
CASSYQTRVGFWEQYF
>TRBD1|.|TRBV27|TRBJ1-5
TGTGCCAGCAGTTTATATGCGGGGACAGGGAGGAATCAGCCCCAGCATTTT
CASSLYAGTGRNQPQHF
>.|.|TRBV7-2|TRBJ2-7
TGTGCCAGCAGCAAACAGGGTGGCGAGCAGTACTTC
CASSKQGGEQYF
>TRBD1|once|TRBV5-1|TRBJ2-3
TGCGCCAGCGGGACAGGGGCATCAGATACGCAGTATTTT
CASGTGASDTQYF
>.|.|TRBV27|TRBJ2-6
TGTGCCAGCAGTTTACGTTCCGGGGCCAACGTCCTGACTTTC
CASSLRSGANVLTF
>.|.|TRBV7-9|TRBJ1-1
TGTGCCAGCAGCAGTCTCCGCGTGCAGGGGCCGAGTACTGAAGCTTTCTTT
CASSSLRVQGPSTEAFF
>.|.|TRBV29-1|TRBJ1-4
TGCAGCGTTGAAGATCCCCTACGGACAGTGCGGGAAAAACTGTTTTTT
CSVEDPLRTVREKLFF
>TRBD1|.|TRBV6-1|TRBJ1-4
TGTGCCAGCAGTGAAGTGGTTTTGGGGACAGGCTGGAATGAAAAACTGTTTTTT
CASSEVVLGTGWNEKLFF
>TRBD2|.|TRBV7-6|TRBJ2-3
TGTGCCAGCAGCTTAGCGCCAGTAGGGACTAGGGCAGATACGCAGTATTTT
CASSLAPVGTRADTQYF
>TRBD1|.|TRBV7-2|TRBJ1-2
TGTGCCAGCAGCCCGAGATCCGGGACAGGGGGCAACTATGGCTACACCTTC
CASSPRSGTGGNYGYTF
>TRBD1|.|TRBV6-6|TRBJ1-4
TGTGCCAGCAGCCCCCAGGGGGCAACTAATGAAAAACTGTTTTTT
CASSPQGATNEKLFF
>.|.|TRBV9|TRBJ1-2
TGTGCCAGCAGCGTAGAGGGGGGGCATTACGGCTACACCTTC
CASSVEGGHYGYTF